This T cell receptor (beta chain) was identified during a study of breast tumors, draining lymph nodes, adjacent tissues. Overall study findings and caveats: Tumors had less TCR diversity than lymph nodes, more than nontumor tissue. Most tumor T cells seemingly derive from lymph node, then expand in tumor.

TCRdb re-derived calls from the multiplex PCR reads in MiXCR, one entry per CDR3 protein. The sample lists 23,000 or so distinct CDR3 sequences, around two thirds occurring once. A word on this clonotype: Its antigen is not known.

Trimming took off 0 bases at V and 14 bases at J, with 15 bases between the two ends. This CDR3 spans 14 amino acids. The germline V gene encodes CDR1 SGHRS and CDR2 YFSETQ. Sequenced sample: tumor-adjacent breast tissue. The chain is built from TRBV5-1 and TRBJ1-6; D is possibly TRBD1 (6 bases). This clonotype originated in a female donor with breast cancer. Some clones in this sample may be carry-over from other donors' samples. CDR3 DNA: TGCGCCAGCAGCTTGGGACAGGCGGGTCGATCCCTCCACTTT. Protein: CASSLGQAGRSLHF.